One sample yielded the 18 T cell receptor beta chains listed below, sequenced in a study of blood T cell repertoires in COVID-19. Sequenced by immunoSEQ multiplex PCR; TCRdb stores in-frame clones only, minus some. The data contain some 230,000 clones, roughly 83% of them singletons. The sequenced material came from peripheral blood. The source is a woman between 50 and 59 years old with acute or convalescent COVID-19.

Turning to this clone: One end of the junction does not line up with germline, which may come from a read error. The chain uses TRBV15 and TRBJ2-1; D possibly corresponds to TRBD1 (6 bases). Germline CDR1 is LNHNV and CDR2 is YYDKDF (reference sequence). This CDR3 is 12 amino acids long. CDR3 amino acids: CATSRDRQGIVF. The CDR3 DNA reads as TGTGCCACCAGCAGAGACCGGCAGGGGATCGTCTTC.

The CDR3 protein is CATNPTGQGHSPLHF. CDR3 nucleotide sequence: TGTGCCACCAACCCAACGGGACAGGGCCATTCACCCCTCCACTTT. V is TRBV28 and J is TRBJ1-6; TRBD1 aligns across 9 bases. Per germline, CDR1 MDHEN and CDR2 SYDVKM. V dropped 10 bases and J dropped 8; count of bases not matched to a gene: 12. The CDR3 covers 15 residues. The complete variable domain, with remaining parts taken from reference TRBV28 and TRBJ1-6, reads DVKVTQSSRYLVKRTGEKVFLECVQDMDHENMFWYRQDPGLGLRLIYFSYDVKMKEKGDIPEGYSVSREKKERFSLILESASTNQTSMYLCATNPTGQGHSPLHFGNGTRLTVT.

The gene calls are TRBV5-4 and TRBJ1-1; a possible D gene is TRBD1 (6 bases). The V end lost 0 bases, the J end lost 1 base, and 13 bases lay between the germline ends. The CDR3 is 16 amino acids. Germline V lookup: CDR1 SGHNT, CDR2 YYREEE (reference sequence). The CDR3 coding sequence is TGTGCCAGCAGCTTGGGACGGGACAAAGAGAACACTGAAGCTTTCTTT. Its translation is CASSLGRDKENTEAFF. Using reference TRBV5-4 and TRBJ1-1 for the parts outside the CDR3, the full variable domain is ETGVTQSPTHLIKTRGQQVTLRCSSQSGHNTVSWYQQALGQGPQFIFQYYREEENGRGNFPPRFSGLQFPNYSSELNVNALELDDSALYLCASSLGRDKENTEAFFGQGTRLTVV.

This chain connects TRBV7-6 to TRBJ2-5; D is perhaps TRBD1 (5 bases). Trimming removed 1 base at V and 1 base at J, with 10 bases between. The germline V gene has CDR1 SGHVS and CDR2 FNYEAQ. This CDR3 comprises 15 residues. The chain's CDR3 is CASSLGGALQETQYF. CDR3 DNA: TGTGCCAGCAGCTTAGGTGGGGCCCTCCAAGAGACCCAGTACTTC.

CDR3 bases: TGTGCCAGCAGTCCCCCCGGGGAGCATACGCAGTATTTT. The encoded protein is CASSPPGEHTQYF. V gene TRBV6-2 or TRBV6-3 combines with J gene TRBJ2-3, with D maybe TRBD2 (5 bases). Germline-derived CDR1 and CDR2 are MNHEY and SVGEGT. The CDR3 runs to 13 residues. The V and J ends lost 5 bases and 7 bases respectively, with 13 bases between them.

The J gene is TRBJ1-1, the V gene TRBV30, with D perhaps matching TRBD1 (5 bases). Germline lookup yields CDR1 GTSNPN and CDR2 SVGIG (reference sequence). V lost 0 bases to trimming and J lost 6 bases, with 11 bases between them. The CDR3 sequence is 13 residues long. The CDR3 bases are TGTGCCTGGAGTGTTAGCGGGGCATCTGAAGCTTTCTTT. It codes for CAWSVSGASEAFF.

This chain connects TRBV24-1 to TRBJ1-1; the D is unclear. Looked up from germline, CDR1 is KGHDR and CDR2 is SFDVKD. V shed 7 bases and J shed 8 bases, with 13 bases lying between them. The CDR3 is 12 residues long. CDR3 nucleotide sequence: TGTGCCACCAGCTCCGAGAAGGAGGAAGCTTTCTTT. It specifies CATSSEKEEAFF.

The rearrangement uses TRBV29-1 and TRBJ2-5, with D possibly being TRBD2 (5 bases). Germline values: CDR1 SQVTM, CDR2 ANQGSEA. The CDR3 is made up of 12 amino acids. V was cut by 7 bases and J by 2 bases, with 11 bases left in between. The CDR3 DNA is TGCAGCGGGAGGCTAGGGCAAGAGACCCAGTACTTC. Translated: CSGRLGQETQYF.

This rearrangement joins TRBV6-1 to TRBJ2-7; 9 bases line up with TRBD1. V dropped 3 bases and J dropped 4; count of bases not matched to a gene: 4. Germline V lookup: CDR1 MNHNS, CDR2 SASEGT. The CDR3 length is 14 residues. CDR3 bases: TGTGCCAGCAGTGAGAGGACAGGGGTTTACGAGCAGTACTTC. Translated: CASSERTGVYEQYF.

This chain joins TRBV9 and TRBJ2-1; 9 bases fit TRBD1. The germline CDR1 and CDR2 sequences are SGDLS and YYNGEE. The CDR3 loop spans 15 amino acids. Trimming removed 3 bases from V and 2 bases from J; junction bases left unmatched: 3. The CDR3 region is CASSAGQGTYNEQFF. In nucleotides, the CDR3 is TGTGCCAGCAGCGCGGGACAGGGTACCTACAATGAGCAGTTCTTC.

CDR3 residues: CASSFGTGGHNEQFF. The CDR3 coding sequence is TGCGCCAGCAGCTTCGGGACAGGGGGGCACAATGAGCAGTTCTTC. This chain joins TRBV5-1 and TRBJ2-1; 11 bases fit TRBD1. The CDR3 has 15 amino acids. From germline, CDR1 is SGHRS and CDR2 YFSETQ. Trimming took 2 bases from V and 5 from J; bases not matched to a gene: 3.

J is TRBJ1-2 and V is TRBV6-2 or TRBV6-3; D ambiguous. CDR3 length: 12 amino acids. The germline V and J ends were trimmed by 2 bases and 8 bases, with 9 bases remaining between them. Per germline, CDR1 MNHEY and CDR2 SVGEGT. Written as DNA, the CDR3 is TGTGCCAGCAGTTACGCTGGAGCGGGCTACACCTTC. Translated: CASSYAGAGYTF.

In nucleotides, the CDR3 is TGTGCCTGGAGTGTGGCGGCGCCCTACAATGAGCAGTTCTTC. Its protein product is CAWSVAAPYNEQFF. The chain recombines TRBV30 with TRBJ2-1; D gene unclear. Trimming removed 0 bases from V and 2 bases from J, with 8 bases in between. Germline V lookup: CDR1 GTSNPN, CDR2 SVGIG (reference sequence). The CDR3 consists of 14 residues.

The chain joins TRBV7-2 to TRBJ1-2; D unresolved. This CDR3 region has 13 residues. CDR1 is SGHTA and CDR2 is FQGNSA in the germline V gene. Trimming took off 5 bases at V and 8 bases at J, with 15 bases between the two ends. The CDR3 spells CASSPRSRGGYTF. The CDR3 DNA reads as TGTGCCAGCAGCCCACGGTCCCGAGGGGGCTACACCTTC. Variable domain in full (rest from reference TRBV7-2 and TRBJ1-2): GAGVSQSPSNKVTEKGKDVELRCDPISGHTALYWYRQSLGQGLEFLIYFQGNSAPDKSGLPSDRFSAERTGGSVSTLTIQRTQQEDSAVYLCASSPRSRGGYTFGSGTRLTVV.

This chain's CDR3 is CASSGGGQMNTEAFF. The CDR3 DNA follows: TGTGCCAGCAGCGGAGGGGGACAGATGAACACTGAAGCTTTCTTT. The chain joins TRBV9 to TRBJ1-1, with 7 bases fitting TRBD1. The length of the CDR3 is 15 residues. V shed 3 bases and J 0 bases; nucleotides not matched to a gene: 5. Per the germline V gene, CDR1 is SGDLS and CDR2 is YYNGEE.

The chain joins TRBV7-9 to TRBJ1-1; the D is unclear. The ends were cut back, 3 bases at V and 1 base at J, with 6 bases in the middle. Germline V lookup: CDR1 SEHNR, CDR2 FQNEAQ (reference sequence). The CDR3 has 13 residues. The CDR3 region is CASSFGGNTEAFF. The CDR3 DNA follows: TGTGCCAGCAGCTTTGGAGGGAACACTGAAGCTTTCTTT.

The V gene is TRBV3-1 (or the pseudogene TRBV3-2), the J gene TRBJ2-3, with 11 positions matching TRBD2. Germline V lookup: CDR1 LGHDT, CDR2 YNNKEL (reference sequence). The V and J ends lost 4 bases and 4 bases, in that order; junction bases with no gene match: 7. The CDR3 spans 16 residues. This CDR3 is CASSPLAGVSADTQYF. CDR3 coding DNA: TGTGCCAGCAGCCCACTAGCGGGGGTGTCCGCAGATACGCAGTATTTT.

CDR3 sequence reads: CAISDGVGYTF. Written as DNA, the CDR3 is TGTGCCATCAGTGATGGAGTCGGCTACACCTTC. The chain is built from TRBV10-3 and TRBJ1-2; D uncertain. CDR1 and CDR2 from the germline V gene are ENHRY and SYGVKD. Trimming shortened V by 3 bases and J by 8 bases, and 7 bases separated the two germline ends. This CDR3 region has 11 residues.